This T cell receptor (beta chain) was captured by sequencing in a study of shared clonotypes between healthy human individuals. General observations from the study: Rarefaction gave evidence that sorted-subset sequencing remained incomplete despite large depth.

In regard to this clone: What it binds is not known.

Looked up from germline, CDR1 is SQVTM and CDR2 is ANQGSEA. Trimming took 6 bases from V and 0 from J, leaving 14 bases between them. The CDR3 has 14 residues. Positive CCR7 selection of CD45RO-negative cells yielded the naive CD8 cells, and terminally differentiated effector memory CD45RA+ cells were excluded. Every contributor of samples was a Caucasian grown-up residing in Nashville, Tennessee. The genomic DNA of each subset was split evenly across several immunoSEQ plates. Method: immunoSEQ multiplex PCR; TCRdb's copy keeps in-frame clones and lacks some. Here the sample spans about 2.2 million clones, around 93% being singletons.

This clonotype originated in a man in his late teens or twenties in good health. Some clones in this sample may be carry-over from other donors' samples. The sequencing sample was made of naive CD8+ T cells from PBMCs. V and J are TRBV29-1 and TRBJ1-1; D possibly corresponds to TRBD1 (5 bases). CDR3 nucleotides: TGCAGCGTAGAAAGAGGGGCTCTGAACACTGAAGCTTTCTTT. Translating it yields CSVERGALNTEAFF.